A single sample is the source of the 6 T cell receptor beta chains below, sequenced in a study of T cell repertoires in cytomegalovirus infection. No antigen has been identified for these receptors. One entry per CDR3 protein results from TCRdb running MiXCR on the reads. Of 200,000 or so distinct CDR3 sequences in the sample, about 38% were seen once. Here the sequenced sample was CD8+ T cells from cultured PBMCs, taken from culture after CMV antigen stimulation. Receptors originate from a human donor in good health (CMV status not recorded). Some clones in this sample may be carry-over from other donors' samples.

The rearrangement uses TRBV7-2 and TRBJ1-2; D is undetermined. V dropped 4 bases and J dropped 0 bases, with 15 bases sitting between them. Germline assignment: CDR1 SGHTA and CDR2 FQGNSA. This CDR3 is built from 16 residues. CDR3 coding DNA: TGTGCCAGCAGCTCGCCGGAAGTCTACGCTAACTATGGCTACACCTTC. Residues: CASSSPEVYANYGYTF. Combining the CDR3 with reference TRBV7-2 and TRBJ1-2 gives the whole variable domain GAGVSQSPSNKVTEKGKDVELRCDPISGHTALYWYRQSLGQGLEFLIYFQGNSAPDKSGLPSDRFSAERTGGSVSTLTIQRTQQEDSAVYLCASSSPEVYANYGYTFGSGTRLTVV.

Only a few counts were recorded for this clonotype. The genes are TRBV7-6 and TRBJ2-2, with 11 positions matching TRBD2. Germline trimming cut 4 bases from V and 3 bases from J; bases unmatched to any gene: 7. The germline CDR1 and CDR2 sequences are SGHVS and FNYEAQ. This CDR3 has 17 amino acids. CDR3 nucleotide sequence: TGTGCCAGCAGCTCGATTAGCGGGAGGGCCTACACCGGGGAGCTGTTTTTT. Amino acid sequence: CASSSISGRAYTGELFF.

There are a few counts of this clonotype. The chain has TRBV7-9 and TRBJ1-2, with D unclear. Trimming removed 5 bases from V and 7 bases from J, with 14 bases in between. CDR3 length equals 13 residues. Germline V gene data show CDR1 as SEHNR and CDR2 as FQNEAQ (reference sequence). The CDR3 nucleotides read TGTGCCAGCAGCAGACCGCTAAGCACTGGCTACACCTTC. Translated, it gives CASSRPLSTGYTF.

This chain links TRBV28 with TRBJ2-2; the D is unclear. The ends were cut back, 5 bases at V and 2 bases at J, with 9 bases in the middle. This CDR3 spans 14 amino acids. From germline, CDR1 is MDHEN and CDR2 SYDVKM. This CDR3 is CASSGVLNTGELFF. The CDR3 DNA follows: TGTGCCAGCAGTGGAGTTCTCAACACCGGGGAGCTGTTTTTT.

V gene TRBV11-2 combines with J gene TRBJ2-1, with a weak D call TRBD2 (5 bases). This CDR3 is 14 amino acids long. Germline V gene sequence: CDR1 SGHAT, CDR2 FQNNGV. V lost 3 bases and J lost 2, with 8 bases in between. The CDR3 DNA reads as TGTGCCAGCAGCTTTACGGGGACCTACAATGAGCAGTTCTTC. This translates into CASSFTGTYNEQFF.

This clonotype was seen only a few times. The chain links TRBV7-3 to TRBJ2-2; perhaps TRBD1 as D (6 bases). Germline V gives CDR1 SGHTA, CDR2 FQGTGA. V was clipped by 2 bases and J by 4 bases, with 11 bases between them. This CDR3 is built from 15 residues. CDR3 region: CASSLLQGSTGELFF. For the CDR3, the DNA is TGTGCCAGCAGCTTATTACAGGGAAGCACCGGGGAGCTGTTTTTT.